This T cell receptor (beta chain) stems from a study of blood T cells in healthy people across ages. Study context: Using template switching, researchers captured about one barcoded beta molecule for each two T cells.

The germline CDR1 and CDR2 sequences are SGHDN and FVKESK. The ends were cut back, 5 bases at V and 9 bases at J, with 11 bases in the middle. The CDR3 is 13 amino acids. The use of a sample-barcoded 5' primer and a J-beta primer mix characterized a second PCR of about 7 to 12 cycles. Each CDR3 protein gets one entry after TCRdb re-called the 5' RACE reads with MiXCR. The profile shows 550,000 to 800,000 distinct CDR3 sequences, approximately 30% of them singletons. This clonotype appeared a few times. Total RNA was extracted at no less than 5.5 micrograms per sample. This TCR came from a woman of 80 years or more in good health. The rearrangement links TRBV14 to TRBJ1-6; D might be TRBD1 (6 bases). Sequences were obtained from blood. Written as DNA, the CDR3 is TGTGCCAGCAGCACACTGGGGGCTTCACCCCTCCACTTT. Translated: CASSTLGASPLHF.